This entry is about one T cell receptor beta chain. These data come from a study of blood T cells in healthy people across ages. V shed 0 bases and J shed 3 bases, with 12 bases lying between them. Germline CDR1 LGHDT, CDR2 YNNKEL (reference sequence). This CDR3 comprises 15 residues. A sample-barcoded 5' primer and a J-beta primer mix were used in a second PCR of roughly 7 to 11 cycles. In TCRdb, the 5' RACE reads were re-called with MiXCR into one record per CDR3 protein. The table has almost 800,000 distinct CDR3 sequences, over 45% seen once. The origin of this receptor is a man aged 25 to 40 in good health. Sequenced material: blood. The chain employs TRBV3-1 and TRBJ2-7; tentatively, D is TRBD1 (5 bases). CDR3 region: CASSQDAGLNYEQYF. For the CDR3, the DNA is TGTGCCAGCAGCCAAGATGCAGGGCTGAACTACGAGCAGTACTTC.